Below are 14 T cell receptor beta chains sequenced from a single sample in a study of T cell changes during pregnancy in multiple sclerosis (dated by TCRdb to the late 2010s). Library creation used the immunoSEQ multiplex PCR assay. Entries here come from immuneACCESS through TCRdb and include only in-frame sequences with V and J called. Some clones fail to appear in such tables; in the studies checked, an unresolved V gene covers under half of the shortfall, and the cause of the remainder is unknown. The sample profile shows about 40,000 clones; 85% to 95% of them were found once. In total, the top ten clones hold about 0.38% of the sample. Sequencing was performed on CD4+ T cells from peripheral blood mononuclear cells, taken after pregnancy. All receptors derive from a female donor with multiple sclerosis, enrolled in a pregnancy study.

V and J are TRBV6-1 and TRBJ1-5; 7 bases match TRBD1. CDR1 and CDR2 from the germline V gene are MNHNS and SASEGT. This CDR3 is 14 amino acids long. V gave up 2 bases and J gave up 5 bases; unmatched junction bases: 3. The CDR3 here is CASSEQTGYQPQHF. Here the CDR3 DNA reads TGTGCCAGCAGTGAACAGACAGGGTATCAGCCCCAGCATTTT.

The chain joins TRBV7-9 to TRBJ1-6; D uncertain. The V end was cut by 1 base, the J end by 9 bases, with 10 bases between. The germline gives CDR1 SEHNR, CDR2 FQNEAQ (reference sequence). The length of the CDR3 is 14 residues. This chain's CDR3 is CASSLGSLGSPLHF. The CDR3 region has the DNA TGTGCCAGCAGCTTAGGATCCCTAGGTTCACCCCTCCACTTT.

The chain combines TRBV18 with TRBJ2-3; D unresolved. The V and J ends lost 6 bases and 5 bases respectively, with 3 bases between them. The CDR3 is 10 residues long. From germline, CDR1 is KGHSH and CDR2 LQKENI. Here the CDR3 reads CASSGDTQYF. The CDR3 coding sequence is TGTGCCAGCTCCGGAGATACGCAGTATTTT.

This chain joins TRBV4-1 and TRBJ2-5, with D possibly being TRBD1 (8 bases). The CDR3 is made up of 16 amino acids. In germline, CDR1 is MGHRA, CDR2 YSYEKL. Trimming shortened V by 3 bases and J by 1 base, and 15 bases separated the two germline ends. CDR3 nucleotide sequence: TGCGCCAGCAGCCAGGGAGGGACAGGAATCCAAGAGACCCAGTACTTC. This translates into CASSQGGTGIQETQYF.

The chain is built from TRBV5-1 and TRBJ2-1, with TRBD2 matching over 7 bases. Trimming took 0 bases from V and 7 from J; bases not matched to a gene: 4. The CDR3 has 14 residues. Per the germline V gene, CDR1 is SGHRS and CDR2 is YFSETQ. CDR3 bases: TGCGCCAGCAGCTTGGCGGGAGGAGTGAATGAGCAGTTCTTC. It specifies CASSLAGGVNEQFF.

The rearrangement uses TRBV12-2 and TRBJ1-2; whether TRBD1, the table's D call, matches the DNA was not checked. TRBV12-2 represents a pseudogene. This CDR3 spans 15 amino acids. Here the CDR3 DNA reads TGTGCAAGTCGCTTAGTGAAAGGACACGTCTATGGCTACACCTTC. This encodes CASRLVKGHVYGYTF.

The chain couples TRBV29-1 to TRBJ2-2; 13 positions agree with TRBD2. After removal of 6 bases from V and 5 bases from J, the junction contained 6 bases not matched to a gene. Germline V CDR1 and CDR2: SQVTM, ANQGSEA. CDR3 size: 15 residues. CDR3 protein: CSVGRGLAGTGELFF. The CDR3 nucleotides are TGCAGCGTCGGGAGGGGACTAGCGGGGACCGGGGAGCTGTTTTTT.

The chain combines TRBV5-5 with TRBJ2-7; D is possibly TRBD1 (5 bases). The V gene lost 3 bases and the J gene lost 4 bases, with 11 bases spanning the gap. The CDR3 sequence is 13 residues long. Germline V lookup: CDR1 SGHKS, CDR2 YYEKEE (reference sequence). As DNA, the CDR3 is TGTGCCAGCAGCTCCCAAGGGGTTTACGAGCAGTACTTC. Its protein product is CASSSQGVYEQYF.

The genes are TRBV5-1 and TRBJ2-7; TRBD2 matches 12 bases. CDR1 is SGHRS, CDR2 YFSETQ, per germline. The CDR3 has 16 amino acids. V lost 3 bases, J lost 2 bases, and 6 bases stayed unmatched. The CDR3 region has the DNA TGCGCCAGCAGCTCGAGACTAGCGGGGGCCGCCTACGAGCAGTACTTC. Its translation is CASSSRLAGAAYEQYF.

The chain employs TRBV4-1 and TRBJ2-1, with 7 nucleotides matching TRBD2. The V gene end was trimmed by 11 bases and the J gene end by 3 bases; junction bases not matched to a gene: 10. Germline values: CDR1 MGHRA, CDR2 YSYEKL. The CDR3 loop spans 14 amino acids. The chain's CDR3 is CARGGEEYYNEQFF. CDR3 bases: TGCGCCCGCGGGGGTGAGGAGTACTACAATGAGCAGTTCTTC.

The V call is TRBV9, the J call TRBJ2-3, with TRBD2 matching 10 bases. Germline CDR1 and CDR2: SGDLS and YYNGEE. The CDR3 covers 17 residues. Germline trimming cut 3 bases from V and 2 bases from J; bases unmatched to any gene: 9. Here the CDR3 DNA reads TGTGCCAGCAGCGGACCCGAAGCGGGGGGGTTCACAGATACGCAGTATTTT. This sequence encodes CASSGPEAGGFTDTQYF.

The chain recombines TRBV27 with TRBJ2-7; 7 nucleotides match TRBD2. Germline CDR1 is MNHEY and CDR2 is SMNVEV (reference sequence). CDR3 length: 17 amino acids. The V gene end was trimmed by 6 bases and the J gene end by 4 bases; junction bases not matched to a gene: 18. This CDR3 reads CASSRYGEGRPGYEQYF. In nucleotides, the CDR3 is TGTGCCAGCAGCCGCTACGGGGAGGGACGGCCCGGGTACGAGCAGTACTTC.

The V and J genes are TRBV6-1 and TRBJ2-5, with TRBD2 matching over 9 bases. Germline V CDR1 and CDR2: MNHNS, SASEGT. This CDR3 comprises 17 residues. V lost 1 base and J lost 5; bases outside the gene matches: 11. Here the CDR3 reads CASSEVWAGGPRETQYF. The CDR3 DNA is TGTGCCAGCAGTGAAGTTTGGGCGGGGGGGCCGCGGGAGACCCAGTACTTC.

This clone was detected once. This sequence joins TRBV5-1 and TRBJ2-1, with 11 bases lining up with TRBD2. Germline CDR1 and CDR2: SGHRS and YFSETQ. The CDR3 has 16 residues. The J segment lost 3 bases and the V segment lost 4 bases, leaving 6 bases of the junction unmatched. The CDR3 DNA reads TGCGCCAGCAGCCCTAGCGGGGGGCTAAACTACAATGAGCAGTTCTTC. Translated: CASSPSGGLNYNEQFF. Full variable domain (remainder filled in from reference TRBV5-1 and TRBJ2-1): KAGVTQTPRYLIKTRGQQVTLSCSPISGHRSVSWYQQTPGQGLQFLFEYFSETQRNKGNFPGRFSGRQFSNSRSEMNVSTLELGDSALYLCASSPSGGLNYNEQFFGPGTRLTVL.